This T cell receptor beta chain came from a study of blood T cells in healthy people across ages. The CDR3 is made up of 15 amino acids. V dropped 3 bases and J dropped 2; count of bases not matched to a gene: 4. This clonotype was seen at least ten times. With a J-beta primer mix and a sample-barcoded 5' primer, a second PCR ran roughly 6 to 11 cycles. TCRdb ran MiXCR on the 5' RACE reads and lists one entry per CDR3 protein. The sample includes roughly 1,700,000 distinct CDR3 sequences, approximately 30% of them seen just once. The chain recombines TRBV12-3 or TRBV12-4 with TRBJ2-5; 9 nucleotides match TRBD1. The sequencing sample was made of blood. This sequence originates from a woman aged 25 to 45 in good health. CDR3 sequence (DNA): TGTGCCAGCAGTTTTCCCGGGACAGGGCAAGAGACCCAGTACTTC. As protein: CASSFPGTGQETQYF.